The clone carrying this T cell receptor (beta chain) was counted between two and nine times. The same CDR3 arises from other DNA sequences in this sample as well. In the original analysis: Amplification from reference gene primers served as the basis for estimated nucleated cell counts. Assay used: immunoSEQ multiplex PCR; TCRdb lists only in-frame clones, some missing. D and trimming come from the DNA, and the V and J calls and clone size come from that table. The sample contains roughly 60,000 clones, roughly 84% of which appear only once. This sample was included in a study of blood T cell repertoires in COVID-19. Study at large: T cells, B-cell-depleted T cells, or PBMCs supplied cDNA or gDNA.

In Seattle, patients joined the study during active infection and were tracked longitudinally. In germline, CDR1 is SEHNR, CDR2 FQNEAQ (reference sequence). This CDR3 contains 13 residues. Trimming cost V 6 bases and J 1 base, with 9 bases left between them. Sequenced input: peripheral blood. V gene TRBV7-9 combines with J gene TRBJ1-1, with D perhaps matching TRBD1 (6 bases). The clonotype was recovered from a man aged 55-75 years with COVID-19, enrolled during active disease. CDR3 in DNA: TGTGCCAGCAGTCCGACAGGGAACACTGAAGCTTTCTTT. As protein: CASSPTGNTEAFF.